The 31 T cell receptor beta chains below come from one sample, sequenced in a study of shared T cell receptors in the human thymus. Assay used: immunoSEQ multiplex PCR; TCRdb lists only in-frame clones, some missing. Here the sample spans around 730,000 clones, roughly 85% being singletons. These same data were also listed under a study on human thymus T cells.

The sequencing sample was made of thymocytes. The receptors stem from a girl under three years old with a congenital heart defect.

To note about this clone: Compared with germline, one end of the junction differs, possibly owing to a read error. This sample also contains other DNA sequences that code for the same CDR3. The CDR3 spells CAWSKGQGTSSYNSPLHF. In nucleotides, the CDR3 is TGTGCCTGGAGTAAGGGACAGGGGACGAGCTCCTATAATTCCCCCCTCCACTTT. This rearrangement joins TRBV30 to TRBJ1-6; 10 positions agree with TRBD1. The CDR3 loop spans 18 amino acids. Germline assignment: CDR1 GTSNPN and CDR2 SVGIG (reference sequence).

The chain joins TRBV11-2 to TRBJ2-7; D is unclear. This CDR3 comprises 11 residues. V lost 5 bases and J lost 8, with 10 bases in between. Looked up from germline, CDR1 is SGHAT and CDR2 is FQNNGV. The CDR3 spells CASSPGDQQYF. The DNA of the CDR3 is TGTGCCAGCAGCCCCGGAGATCAGCAGTACTTC.

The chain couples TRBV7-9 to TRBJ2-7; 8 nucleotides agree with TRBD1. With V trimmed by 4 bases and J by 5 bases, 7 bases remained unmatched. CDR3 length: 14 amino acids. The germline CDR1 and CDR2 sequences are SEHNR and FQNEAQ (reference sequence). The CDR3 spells CASSSTGTGHEQYF. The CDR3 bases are TGTGCCAGCAGCTCCACCGGGACAGGACACGAGCAGTACTTC.

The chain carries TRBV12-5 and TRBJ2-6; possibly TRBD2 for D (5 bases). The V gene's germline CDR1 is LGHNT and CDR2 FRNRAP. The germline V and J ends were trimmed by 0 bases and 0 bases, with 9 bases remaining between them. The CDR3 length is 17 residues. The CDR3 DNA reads TGTGCTAGTGGTTTGGTACGGGGTGGCTCTGGGGCCAACGTCCTGACTTTC. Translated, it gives CASGLVRGGSGANVLTF.

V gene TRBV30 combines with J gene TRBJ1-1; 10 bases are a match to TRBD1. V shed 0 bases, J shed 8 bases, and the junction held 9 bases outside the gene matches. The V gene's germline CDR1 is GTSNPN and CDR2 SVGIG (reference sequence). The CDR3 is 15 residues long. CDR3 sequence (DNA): TGTGCCTGGAGTGTTCGGCGCGGGACAGGGGCCGAAGCTTTCTTT. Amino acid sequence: CAWSVRRGTGAEAFF.

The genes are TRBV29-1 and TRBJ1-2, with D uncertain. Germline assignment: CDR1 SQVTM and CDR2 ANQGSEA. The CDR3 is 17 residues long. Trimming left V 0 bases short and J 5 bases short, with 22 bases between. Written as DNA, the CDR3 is TGCAGCGTTGAAGATCCCCCTCGTCGACGGGATCTGTATGGCTACACCTTC. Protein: CSVEDPPRRRDLYGYTF. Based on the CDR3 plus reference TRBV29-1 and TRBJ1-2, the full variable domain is SAVISQKPSRDICQRGTSLTIQCQVDSQVTMMFWYRQQPGQSLTLIATANQGSEATYESGFVIDKFPISRPNLTFSTLTVSNMSPEDSSIYLCSVEDPPRRRDLYGYTFGSGTRLTVV.

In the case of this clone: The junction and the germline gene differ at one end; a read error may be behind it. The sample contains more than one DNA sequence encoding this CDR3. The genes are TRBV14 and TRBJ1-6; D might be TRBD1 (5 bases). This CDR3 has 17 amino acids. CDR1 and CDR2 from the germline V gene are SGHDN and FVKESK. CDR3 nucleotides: TGTGCCAGCAGCCAAGACGGGACTATATACTATAATTCCCCCCTCCACTTT. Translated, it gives CASSQDGTIYYNSPLHF.

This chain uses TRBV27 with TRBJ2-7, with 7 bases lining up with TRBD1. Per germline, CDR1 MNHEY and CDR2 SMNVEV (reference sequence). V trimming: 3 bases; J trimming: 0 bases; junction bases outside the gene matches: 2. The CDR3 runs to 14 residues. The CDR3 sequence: CASSFRGSSYEQYF. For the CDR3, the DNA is TGTGCCAGCAGTTTCAGGGGGAGCTCCTACGAGCAGTACTTC.

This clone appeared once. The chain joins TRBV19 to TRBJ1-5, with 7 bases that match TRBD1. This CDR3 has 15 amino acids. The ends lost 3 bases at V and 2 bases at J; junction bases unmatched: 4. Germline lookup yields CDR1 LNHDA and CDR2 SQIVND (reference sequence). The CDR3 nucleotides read TGTGCCAGTAGTATCGTAGGGGGCGGCAATCAGCCCCAGCATTTT. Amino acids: CASSIVGGGNQPQHF.

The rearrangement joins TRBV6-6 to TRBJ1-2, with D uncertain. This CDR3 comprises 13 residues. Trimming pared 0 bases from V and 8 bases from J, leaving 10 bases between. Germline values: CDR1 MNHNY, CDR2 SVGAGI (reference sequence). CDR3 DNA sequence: TGTGCCAGCAGTTACTCGAACGGCGGGGGCTACACCTTC. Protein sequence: CASSYSNGGGYTF.

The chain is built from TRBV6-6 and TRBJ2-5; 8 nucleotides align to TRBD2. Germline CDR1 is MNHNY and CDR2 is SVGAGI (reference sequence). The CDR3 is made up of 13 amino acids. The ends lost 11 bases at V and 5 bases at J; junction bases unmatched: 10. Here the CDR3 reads CASRRAGEETQYF. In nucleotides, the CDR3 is TGTGCCTCTAGGCGAGCGGGGGAGGAGACCCAGTACTTC.

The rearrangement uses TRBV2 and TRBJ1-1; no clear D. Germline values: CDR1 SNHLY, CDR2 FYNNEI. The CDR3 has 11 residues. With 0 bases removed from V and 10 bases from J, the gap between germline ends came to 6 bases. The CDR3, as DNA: TGTGCCAGCAGTGAAGCGGGGAGAGCTTTCTTT. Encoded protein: CASSEAGRAFF.

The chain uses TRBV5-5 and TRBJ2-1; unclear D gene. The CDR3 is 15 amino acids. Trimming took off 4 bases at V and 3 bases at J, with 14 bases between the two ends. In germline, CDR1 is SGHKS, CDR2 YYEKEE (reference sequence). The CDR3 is CASSPLEVRYNEQFF. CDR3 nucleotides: TGTGCCAGCAGCCCCCTCGAGGTCCGCTACAATGAGCAGTTCTTC. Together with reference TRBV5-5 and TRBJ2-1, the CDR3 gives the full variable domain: DAGVTQSPTHLIKTRGQQVTLRCSPISGHKSVSWYQQVLGQGPQFIFQYYEKEERGRGNFPDRFSARQFPNYSSELNVNALLLGDSALYLCASSPLEVRYNEQFFGPGTRLTVL.

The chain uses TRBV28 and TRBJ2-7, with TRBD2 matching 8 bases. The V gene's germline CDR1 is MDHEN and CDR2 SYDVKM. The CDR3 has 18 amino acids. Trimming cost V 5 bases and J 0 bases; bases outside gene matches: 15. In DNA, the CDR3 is TGTGCCAGCAGTCTCCCCCCGGGGTGGCGGGGGGCCTCCTACGAGCAGTACTTC. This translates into CASSLPPGWRGASYEQYF.

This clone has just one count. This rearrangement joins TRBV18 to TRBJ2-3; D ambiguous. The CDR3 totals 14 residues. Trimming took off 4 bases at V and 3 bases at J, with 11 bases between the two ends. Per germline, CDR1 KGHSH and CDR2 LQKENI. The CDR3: CASSLRVVTDTQYF. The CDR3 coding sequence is TGTGCCAGCTCACTCCGGGTTGTAACAGATACGCAGTATTTT.

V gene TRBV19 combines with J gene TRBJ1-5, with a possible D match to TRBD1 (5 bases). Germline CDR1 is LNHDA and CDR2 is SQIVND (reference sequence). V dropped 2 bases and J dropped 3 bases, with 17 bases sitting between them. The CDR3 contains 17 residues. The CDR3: CASSIHAPGPYNQPQHF. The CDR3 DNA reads TGTGCCAGTAGTATACATGCCCCAGGGCCCTACAATCAGCCCCAGCATTTT.

The CDR3 coding sequence is TGTGCCAGCAGTTACGGGGGGTACGGGCCCCAGCATTTT. Amino acids: CASSYGGYGPQHF. The chain employs TRBV6-5 and TRBJ1-5, with a possible D match to TRBD1 (5 bases). This CDR3 has 13 residues. The germline gives CDR1 MNHEY, CDR2 SVGAGI. The V and J ends lost 2 bases and 9 bases respectively, with 11 bases between them.

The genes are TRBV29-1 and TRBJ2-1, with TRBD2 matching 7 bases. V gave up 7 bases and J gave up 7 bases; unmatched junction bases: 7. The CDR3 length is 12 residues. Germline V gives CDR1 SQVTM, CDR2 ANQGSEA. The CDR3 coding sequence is TGCAGCGCGGGGAGGGGCACGAATGAGCAGTTCTTC. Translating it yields CSAGRGTNEQFF.

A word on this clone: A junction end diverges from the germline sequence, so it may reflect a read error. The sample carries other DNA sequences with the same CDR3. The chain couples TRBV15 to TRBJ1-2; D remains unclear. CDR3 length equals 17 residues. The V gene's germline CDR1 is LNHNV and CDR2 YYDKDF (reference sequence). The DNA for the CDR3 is TGCGCCACCAGCAGAGCTGGGCCAGGCCAAGCTAACTATGGCTACACCTTC. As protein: CATSRAGPGQANYGYTF.

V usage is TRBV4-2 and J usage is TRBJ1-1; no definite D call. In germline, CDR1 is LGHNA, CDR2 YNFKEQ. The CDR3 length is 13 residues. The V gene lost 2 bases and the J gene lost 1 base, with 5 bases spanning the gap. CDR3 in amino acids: CASSQTPNTEAFF. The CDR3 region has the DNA TGTGCCAGCAGCCAAACACCGAACACTGAAGCTTTCTTT.

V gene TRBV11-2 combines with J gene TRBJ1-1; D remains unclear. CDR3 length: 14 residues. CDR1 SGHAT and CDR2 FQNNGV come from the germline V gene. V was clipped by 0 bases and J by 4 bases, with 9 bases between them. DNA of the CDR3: TGTGCCAGCAGCTTAGAATTGCTAGGCACTGAAGCTTTCTTT. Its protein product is CASSLELLGTEAFF.

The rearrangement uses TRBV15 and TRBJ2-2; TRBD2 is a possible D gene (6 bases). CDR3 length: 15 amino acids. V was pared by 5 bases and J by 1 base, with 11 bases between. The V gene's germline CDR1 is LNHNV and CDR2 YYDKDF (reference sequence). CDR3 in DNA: TGTGCCACCAGCTTCCCCGGGGGGAACACCGGGGAGCTGTTTTTT. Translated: CATSFPGGNTGELFF. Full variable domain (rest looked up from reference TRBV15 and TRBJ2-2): DAMVIQNPRYQVTQFGKPVTLSCSQTLNHNVMYWYQQKSSQAPKLLFHYYDKDFNNEADTPDNFQSRRPNTSFCFLDIRSPGLGDTAMYLCATSFPGGNTGELFFGEGSRLTVL.

The CDR3 region is CASSPSLRLTGELFF. The CDR3 DNA sequence: TGTGCCAGTAGTCCGAGTCTTCGATTGACCGGGGAGCTGTTTTTT. The rearrangement joins TRBV19 to TRBJ2-2; D remains unclear. CDR3 length: 15 residues. From germline, CDR1 is LNHDA and CDR2 SQIVND (reference sequence). The V end lost 5 bases, the J end lost 5 bases, and 15 bases lay between the germline ends. The variable domain in full, completed from reference TRBV19 and TRBJ2-2, reads DGGITQSPKYLFRKEGQNVTLSCEQNLNHDAMYWYRQDPGQGLRLIYYSQIVNDFQKGDIAEGYSVSREKKESFPLTVTSAQKNPTAFYLCASSPSLRLTGELFFGEGSRLTVL.

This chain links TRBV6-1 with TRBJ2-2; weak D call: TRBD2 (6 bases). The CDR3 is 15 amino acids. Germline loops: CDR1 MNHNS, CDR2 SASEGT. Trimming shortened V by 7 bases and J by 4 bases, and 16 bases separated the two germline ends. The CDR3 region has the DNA TGTGCCAGCAAAGGCCTTGGGGGGACCACCGGGGAGCTGTTTTTT. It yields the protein CASKGLGGTTGELFF.

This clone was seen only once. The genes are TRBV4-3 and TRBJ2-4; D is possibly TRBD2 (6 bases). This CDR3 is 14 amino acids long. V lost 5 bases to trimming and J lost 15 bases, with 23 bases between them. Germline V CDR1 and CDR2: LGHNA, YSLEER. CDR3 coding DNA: TGCGCCAGCAGCTCCTCTTCGGCTAGCGAGGTATTGTACTTC. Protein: CASSSSSASEVLYF.

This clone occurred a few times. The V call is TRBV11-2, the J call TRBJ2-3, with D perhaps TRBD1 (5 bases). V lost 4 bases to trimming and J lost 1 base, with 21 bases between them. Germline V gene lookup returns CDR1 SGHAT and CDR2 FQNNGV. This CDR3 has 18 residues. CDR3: CASSSQNRREPCTDTQYF. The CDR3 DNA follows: TGTGCCAGCAGCTCCCAGAACAGGAGAGAACCCTGCACAGATACGCAGTATTTT.

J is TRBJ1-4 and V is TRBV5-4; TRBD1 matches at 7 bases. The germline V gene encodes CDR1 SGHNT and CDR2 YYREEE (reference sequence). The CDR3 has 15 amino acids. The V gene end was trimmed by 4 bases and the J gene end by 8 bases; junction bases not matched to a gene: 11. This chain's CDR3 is CASSPSQGLGEKLFF. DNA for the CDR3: TGTGCCAGCAGCCCGTCACAGGGGCTTGGAGAAAAACTGTTTTTT.

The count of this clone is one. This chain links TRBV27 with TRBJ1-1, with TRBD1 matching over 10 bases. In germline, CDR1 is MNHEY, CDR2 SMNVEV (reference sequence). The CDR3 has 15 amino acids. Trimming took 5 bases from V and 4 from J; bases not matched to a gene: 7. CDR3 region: CASSTTGGLGTEAFF. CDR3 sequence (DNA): TGTGCCAGCAGTACGACAGGGGGCCTGGGCACTGAAGCTTTCTTT.

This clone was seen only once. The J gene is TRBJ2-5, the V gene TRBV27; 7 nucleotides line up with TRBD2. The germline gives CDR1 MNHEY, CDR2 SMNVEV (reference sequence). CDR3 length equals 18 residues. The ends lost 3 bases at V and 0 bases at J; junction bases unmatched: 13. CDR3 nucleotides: TGTGCCAGCAGTTTGGACCCCCGGGGGAGGGGAAACCAAGAGACCCAGTACTTC. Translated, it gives CASSLDPRGRGNQETQYF.

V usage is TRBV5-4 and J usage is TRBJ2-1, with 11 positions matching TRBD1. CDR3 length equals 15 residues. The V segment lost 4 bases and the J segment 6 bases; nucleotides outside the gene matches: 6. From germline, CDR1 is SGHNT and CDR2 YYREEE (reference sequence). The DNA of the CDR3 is TGTGCCAGCAGCGTGGGGACAGGGGGTTTCAATGAGCAGTTCTTC. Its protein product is CASSVGTGGFNEQFF.

This CDR3 reads CASSFTFGAEAFF. Written as DNA, the CDR3 is TGTGCCAGCAGCTTTACTTTCGGGGCTGAAGCTTTCTTT. J is TRBJ1-1 and V is TRBV11-2; D call uncertain. Trimming removed 3 bases from V and 6 bases from J, with 11 bases in between. Germline assignment: CDR1 SGHAT and CDR2 FQNNGV. The CDR3 has 13 amino acids.